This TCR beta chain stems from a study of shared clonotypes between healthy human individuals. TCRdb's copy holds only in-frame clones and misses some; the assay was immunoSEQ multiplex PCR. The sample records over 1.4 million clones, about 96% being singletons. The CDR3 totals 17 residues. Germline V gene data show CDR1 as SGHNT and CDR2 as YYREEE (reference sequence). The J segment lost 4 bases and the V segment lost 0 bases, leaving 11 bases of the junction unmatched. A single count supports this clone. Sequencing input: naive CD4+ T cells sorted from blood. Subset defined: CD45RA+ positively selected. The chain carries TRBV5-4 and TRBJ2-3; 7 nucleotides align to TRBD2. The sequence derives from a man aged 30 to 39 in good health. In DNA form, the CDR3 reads TGTGCCAGCAGCTTGGGCCTTCAGGCGGGAGATGCAGATACGCAGTATTTT. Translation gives CASSLGLQAGDADTQYF.